Presented here are 28 T cell receptor beta chains from one specimen sequenced in a study of regulatory T cells in long-lasting Graves disease. As for time point: persistent/refractory GD, antithyroid drugs over 5 years with positive TRAb. With RNA extracted from PBMCs as input, the TCR library was made. Sequencing libraries for TCR beta were prepared with iRepertoire HTBI primers and Arm-PCR of CDR3 regions. In TCRdb, the multiplex PCR reads were re-called with MiXCR into one record per CDR3 protein. The repertoire holds more than 300,000 distinct CDR3 sequences, with 15% to 20% as singletons. The sequences come from peripheral blood mononuclear cells (PBMCs), collected when the disease was refractory, from a patient treated with antithyroid drugs. Receptor source: a female donor with Graves disease.

This rearrangement joins TRBV7-2 to TRBJ2-1; 11 bases map to TRBD2. The CDR3 contains 15 residues. Germline lookup yields CDR1 SGHTA and CDR2 FQGNSA. The V segment lost 8 bases and the J segment 3 bases; nucleotides outside the gene matches: 6. In DNA, the CDR3 is TGTGCCAGCTCGACTAGCGGGACTAACTACAATGAGCAGTTCTTC. It encodes CASSTSGTNYNEQFF.

This clonotype was counted ten times or more. The chain uses TRBV27 and TRBJ2-5; a weak D match, TRBD2 (6 bases). The CDR3 loop spans 14 amino acids. Deletions cut 6 bases from V and 4 bases from J, with 15 bases between. CDR1 MNHEY and CDR2 SMNVEV come from the germline V gene (reference sequence). The CDR3 DNA reads TGTGCCAGCAGCCTCAGGAGGGCCCGAGAGACCCAGTACTTC. Translation gives CASSLRRARETQYF.

This clonotype was observed at least ten times. V is TRBV28 and J is TRBJ1-1; 8 nucleotides match TRBD1. Trimming removed 6 bases from V and 1 base from J; junction bases left unmatched: 4. This CDR3 has 14 amino acids. Germline V gene data show CDR1 as MDHEN and CDR2 as SYDVKM. CDR3: CASSRQGRNTEAFF. For the CDR3, the DNA is TGTGCCAGCAGCCGACAGGGGAGGAACACTGAAGCTTTCTTT.

The chain joins TRBV5-1 to TRBJ1-1; D call uncertain. There are 13 residues in the CDR3. The germline gives CDR1 SGHRS, CDR2 YFSETQ. Between the trimmed V and J ends, which lost 6 bases and 4 bases, there was a span of 13 bases. The CDR3 is CASKEGSGTEAFF. CDR3 DNA: TGCGCCAGCAAGGAGGGATCTGGCACTGAAGCTTTCTTT.

This clonotype was seen a handful of times. A clone one base away is much larger, so this may be a read error. V and J are TRBV7-9 and TRBJ2-5; possible D gene TRBD2, 5 bases. Germline CDR1 is SEHNR and CDR2 is FQNEAQ (reference sequence). The CDR3 has 14 amino acids. CDR3 amino acids: CASGLAYGQETQYF. The CDR3 region has the DNA TGTGCCAGCGGCTTAGCGTACGGCCAAGAGACCCAGTACTTC.

This clonotype was counted between two and nine times. This chain links TRBV15 with TRBJ1-4; D is unclear. This CDR3 is 19 amino acids long. Looked up from germline, CDR1 is LNHNV and CDR2 is YYDKDF (reference sequence). V was pared by 2 bases and J by 6 bases, with 25 bases between. The CDR3 loop is CATSRLKLRWELGDEKLFF. CDR3 coding DNA: TGTGCCACCAGCAGACTTAAACTCAGGTGGGAATTAGGCGATGAAAAACTGTTTTTT.

This clonotype was seen a few times. The chain has TRBV19 and TRBJ2-2; no definite D call. The CDR3 is made up of 12 amino acids. Germline CDR1 and CDR2: LNHDA and SQIVND (reference sequence). V was trimmed by 7 bases and J by 6 bases, leaving 9 bases between them. CDR3 loop: CASKSGSGELFF. CDR3 DNA sequence: TGTGCCAGTAAATCCGGGTCCGGGGAGCTGTTTTTT.

In its sample, this clonotype was seen many times. The J gene is TRBJ1-5, the V gene TRBV7-9; D may be TRBD1 (5 bases). Germline V gives CDR1 SEHNR, CDR2 FQNEAQ (reference sequence). The length of the CDR3 is 15 residues. V lost 5 bases, J lost 6 bases, and 17 bases lay in between. The DNA of the CDR3 is TGTGCCAGCAGCCTACACCCGGGGGGATCTCAGCCCCAGCATTTT. The encoded protein is CASSLHPGGSQPQHF.

As concerns this clonotype: A clone one base away is much larger, so this may be a read error. Since no conserved phenylalanine or tryptophan closes the CDR3, a read error is the likely cause. The chain recombines TRBV15 with TRBJ2-5; 7 bases fit TRBD2. Germline V gene lookup returns CDR1 LNHNV and CDR2 YYDKDF (reference sequence). J gave up 1 base and V 1 base, and 24 bases lay outside the gene matches. CDR3 length: 22 amino acids. CDR3 coding DNA: TGTGCCACCAGCAGAGTTCGTGTGGGGGAGGGCTGGAGAGCAGGATCCCAAGAGACCCAGTACCTC. This encodes CATSRVRVGEGWRAGSQETQYL.

V gene TRBV7-9 combines with J gene TRBJ1-4; no reliable D call. V lost 5 bases to trimming and J lost 8 bases, with 18 bases between them. The CDR3 sequence is 15 residues long. Germline CDR1 reads SEHNR; CDR2 reads FQNEAQ (reference sequence). This CDR3 is CASSVNGGLGEKLFF. In DNA, the CDR3 is TGTGCCAGCAGCGTAAACGGAGGGCTCGGGGAAAAACTGTTTTTT.

The gene calls are TRBV7-9 and TRBJ2-7; D might be TRBD1 or TRBD2, each matching 6 bases. The CDR3 consists of 15 residues. Germline V gives CDR1 SEHNR, CDR2 FQNEAQ (reference sequence). V was trimmed by 1 base and J by 6 bases, leaving 16 bases between them. The CDR3 reads CASSLVEGGSPEQYF. In DNA form, the CDR3 reads TGTGCCAGCAGCTTAGTGGAGGGGGGCTCTCCCGAGCAGTACTTC.

The chain is built from TRBV25-1 and TRBJ2-3; 10 positions agree with TRBD2. CDR3 length: 19 amino acids. With V trimmed by 4 bases and J by 3 bases, 16 bases remained unmatched. CDR1 is MGHDK, CDR2 SYGVNS, per germline. The CDR3 is CASSARRSSGSDFTDTQYF. The CDR3 DNA reads as TGTGCCAGCAGTGCCCGAAGGTCTAGCGGGAGTGATTTTACAGATACGCAGTATTTT.

The chain is built from TRBV9 and TRBJ1-1; the D gene is possibly TRBD1 (6 bases). Trimming took 3 bases from V and 7 from J, leaving 19 bases between them. In germline, CDR1 is SGDLS, CDR2 YYNGEE. The CDR3 runs 15 residues. The chain's CDR3 is CASSAGGHPGVEAFF. The CDR3 region has the DNA TGTGCCAGCAGCGCGGGGGGACACCCGGGGGTTGAAGCTTTCTTT.

Comment on this clonotype: This may arise from a read error, as a much more abundant clone is one base away. The chain has TRBV7-2 and TRBJ2-7, with 14 nucleotides matching TRBD2. V trimming: 3 bases; J trimming: 7 bases; junction bases outside the gene matches: 8. The CDR3 spans 16 residues. Germline CDR1 and CDR2: SGHTA and FQGNSA. The CDR3 is CASSFRLAGGGNEQYF. The DNA for the CDR3 is TGTGCCAGCAGCTTTCGACTAGCGGGAGGGGGCAATGAGCAGTACTTC.

The V call is TRBV11-1, the J call TRBJ2-3; D is unresolved. Trimming took off 8 bases at V and 8 bases at J, with 11 bases between the two ends. This CDR3 has 11 residues. In germline, CDR1 is SGHAT, CDR2 FQDESV (reference sequence). CDR3 in amino acids: CASLWGGTQYF. The CDR3 DNA follows: TGTGCCAGCCTTTGGGGTGGTACGCAGTATTTT.

As concerns this clonotype: A much larger clone differs from this one at a single base, so this may be a read error. CDR3 nucleotides: TGTGCCAGCAGCGACGGACCACTCCCAGAGACCCAGTACTTC. This encodes CASSDGPLPETQYF. This chain connects TRBV12-3 or TRBV12-4 to TRBJ2-5; no firm D call. The CDR3 is 14 amino acids. Trimming removed 6 bases at V and 4 bases at J, with 15 bases between.

The V call is TRBV7-9, the J call TRBJ2-3; 14 nucleotides match TRBD2. Losses at the gene ends were 4 bases for V and 4 bases for J; bases not matched to a gene: 10. From germline, CDR1 is SEHNR and CDR2 FQNEAQ (reference sequence). This CDR3 is built from 18 residues. The CDR3 sequence: CASSSSPGLAGVADTQYF. In nucleotides, the CDR3 is TGTGCCAGCAGCTCTTCGCCGGGACTAGCGGGAGTAGCAGATACGCAGTATTTT.

This clonotype was recorded many times. The V and J genes are TRBV5-1 and TRBJ1-2; unclear D gene. The CDR3 loop spans 14 amino acids. Trimming took off 5 bases at V and 2 bases at J, with 13 bases between the two ends. The germline V gene encodes CDR1 SGHRS and CDR2 YFSETQ. CDR3 residues: CASREGHVNYGYTF. In nucleotides, the CDR3 is TGCGCCAGCAGAGAAGGCCATGTCAACTATGGCTACACCTTC.

This clonotype was observed at least ten times. The chain is built from TRBV12-3 or TRBV12-4 and TRBJ1-1; D might be TRBD1 (5 bases). V lost 4 bases to trimming and J lost 3 bases, with 9 bases between them. The CDR3 totals 13 residues. As DNA, the CDR3 is TGTGCCAGCAGTTCACGACAGTACACTGAAGCTTTCTTT. Its protein product is CASSSRQYTEAFF.

The sample holds a few counts of this clonotype. The J gene is TRBJ2-5, the V gene TRBV6-5, with 7 bases aligning to TRBD2. CDR3 size: 13 residues. CDR1 is MNHEY and CDR2 is SVGAGI in the germline V gene. J lost 5 bases, V lost 2 bases, and 2 bases had no gene match. In nucleotides, the CDR3 is TGTGCCAGCAGTTACAACGGGAGGGAGACCCAGTACTTC. Amino acid sequence: CASSYNGRETQYF.

This clonotype was detected many times. The genes are TRBV5-5 and TRBJ2-7, with 9 bases matching TRBD1. J gave up 1 base and V 4 bases, and 3 bases lay outside the gene matches. The CDR3 is 14 residues long. In germline, CDR1 is SGHKS, CDR2 YYEKEE (reference sequence). The CDR3 bases are TGTGCCAGCAGCCGACAGGGGGGATCCTACGAGCAGTACTTC. Protein sequence: CASSRQGGSYEQYF.

The V and J genes are TRBV13 and TRBJ1-2, with 12 bases aligning to TRBD1. V gave up 5 bases and J gave up 4 bases; unmatched junction bases: 17. Germline loops: CDR1 PRHDT, CDR2 FYEKMQ (reference sequence). CDR3 size: 19 residues. The CDR3 protein is CASSPDPGQGALCPYGYTF. The CDR3 coding sequence is TGTGCCAGCAGCCCAGACCCGGGACAGGGGGCCCTCTGCCCCTATGGCTACACCTTC.

This rearrangement joins TRBV7-2 to TRBJ2-7; D possibly uses TRBD1 or TRBD2 (5 bases each). The V end was cut by 2 bases, the J end by 3 bases, with 14 bases between. This CDR3 has 15 amino acids. CDR1 is SGHTA and CDR2 is FQGNSA in the germline V gene. The CDR3 nucleotides are TGTGCCAGCAGCTTATCCTCGGGACGAGTCTACGAGCAGTACTTC. This sequence encodes CASSLSSGRVYEQYF.

At least ten counts were recorded for this clonotype. Relative to the germline gene, one junction end is altered; a read error may explain this. The chain couples TRBV7-7 to TRBJ2-5; 8 bases fit TRBD1. CDR1 SSHAT and CDR2 FNYEAQ come from the germline V gene (reference sequence). This CDR3 is built from 14 residues. The CDR3 here is CASSPDRDIETQYF. CDR3 sequence (DNA): TGTGCTAGCAGCCCGGACAGGGACATAGAGACCCAGTACTTC.

The chain couples TRBV12-3 or TRBV12-4 to TRBJ2-1, with D uncertain. This CDR3 is 13 amino acids long. Trimming took 6 bases from V and 2 from J, leaving 8 bases between them. CDR3 region: CASSPTPYNEQFF. CDR3 bases: TGTGCCAGCAGCCCCACCCCCTACAATGAGCAGTTCTTC.

This clonotype was observed a handful of times. This rearrangement joins TRBV29-1 to TRBJ1-5; D call uncertain. V lost 4 bases, J lost 0 bases, and 7 bases lay in between. Germline V gives CDR1 SQVTM, CDR2 ANQGSEA. There are 13 residues in the CDR3. This chain's CDR3 is CSVAGNSNQPQHF. The DNA of the CDR3 is TGCAGCGTTGCGGGGAATAGCAATCAGCCCCAGCATTTT.

This clonotype was counted many times. V gene TRBV11-2 combines with J gene TRBJ2-6, with D possibly TRBD1 on 5 matching bases. CDR3 size: 16 residues. Per germline, CDR1 SGHAT and CDR2 FQNNGV. The V end was cut by 7 bases, the J end by 0 bases, with 13 bases between. The CDR3 nucleotides are TGTGCCAGCACCAAGACAGCCCTCTCTGGGGCCAACGTCCTGACTTTC. Translation: CASTKTALSGANVLTF.

This clonotype was counted between two and nine times. The chain couples TRBV6-1 to TRBJ2-2; 7 bases map to TRBD2. The ends lost 5 bases at V and 5 bases at J; junction bases unmatched: 11. The CDR3 contains 16 residues. Germline values: CDR1 MNHNS, CDR2 SASEGT. The CDR3 region is CASSHAGVRYTGELFF. The CDR3 region has the DNA TGTGCCAGCAGTCACGCGGGAGTACGGTATACCGGGGAGCTGTTTTTT.